This entry concerns a single T cell receptor (beta chain). Antigen unknown. CDR3 length equals 16 residues. Germline CDR1 is KGHSH and CDR2 is LQKENI. Trimming took 6 bases from V and 2 from J, leaving 18 bases between them. For every subset, genomic DNA was evenly distributed across several immunoSEQ plates. Repertoires were generated with immunoSEQ multiplex PCR, while TCRdb's copy carries only in-frame clones and drops some. There are approximately 1.1 million clones in the sample; around 82% occur only once, and under 0.65% lies in the top ten. Those who donated were healthy HIV-negative adults, with no recent acute infections or vaccinations reported. The data belong to a study of shared clonotypes between healthy human individuals. Whole-study context: The study enrolled two women and three men aged 18 to 49.

Study-level results: A handful of donors showed sharing of approximately 5% of naive CD4 clonotypes.

Sample: memory CD4+ T cells from PBMCs. Subset specified: CD45RA-negative fraction. The gene calls are TRBV18 and TRBJ2-3, with a weak D call TRBD1 (5 bases). This receptor was identified in a man younger than 30 in good health. Some clones in this sample may be carry-over from other donors' samples. The DNA for the CDR3 is TGTGCCAGCTCCACCCCCCAGGGCGGCCTCACAGATACGCAGTATTTT. It codes for CASSTPQGGLTDTQYF.